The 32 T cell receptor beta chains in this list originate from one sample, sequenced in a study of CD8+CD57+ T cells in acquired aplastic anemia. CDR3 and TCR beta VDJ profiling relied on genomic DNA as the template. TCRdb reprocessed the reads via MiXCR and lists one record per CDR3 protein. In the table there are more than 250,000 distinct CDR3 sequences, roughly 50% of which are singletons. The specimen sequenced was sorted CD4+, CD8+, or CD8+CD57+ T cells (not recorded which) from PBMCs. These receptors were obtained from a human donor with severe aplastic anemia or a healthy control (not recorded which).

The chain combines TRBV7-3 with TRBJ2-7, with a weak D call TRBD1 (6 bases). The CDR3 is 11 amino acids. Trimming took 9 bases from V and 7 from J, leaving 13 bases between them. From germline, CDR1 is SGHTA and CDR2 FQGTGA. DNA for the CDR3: TGTGCCAGTTCAGGGGAGTGGGAGCAGTACTTC. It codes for CASSGEWEQYF.

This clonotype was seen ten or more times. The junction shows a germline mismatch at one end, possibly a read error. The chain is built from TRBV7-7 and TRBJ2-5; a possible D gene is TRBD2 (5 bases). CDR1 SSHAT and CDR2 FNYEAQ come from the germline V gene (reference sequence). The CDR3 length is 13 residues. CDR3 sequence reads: CASSFGLQETQYF. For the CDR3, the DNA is TGTGCTAGCAGCTTTGGACTCCAAGAGACCCAGTACTTC.

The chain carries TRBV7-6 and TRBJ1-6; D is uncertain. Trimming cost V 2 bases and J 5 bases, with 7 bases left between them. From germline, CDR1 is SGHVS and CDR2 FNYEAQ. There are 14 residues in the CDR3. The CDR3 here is CASSLMENNSPLHF. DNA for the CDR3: TGTGCCAGCAGCTTAATGGAGAATAATTCACCCCTCCACTTT.

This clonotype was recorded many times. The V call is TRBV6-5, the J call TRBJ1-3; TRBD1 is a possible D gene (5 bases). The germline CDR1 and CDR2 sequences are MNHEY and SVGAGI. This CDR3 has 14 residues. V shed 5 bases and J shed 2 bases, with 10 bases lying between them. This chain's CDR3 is CASSPRTPGNTIYF. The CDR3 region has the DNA TGTGCCAGCAGTCCAAGGACACCTGGAAACACCATATATTTT.

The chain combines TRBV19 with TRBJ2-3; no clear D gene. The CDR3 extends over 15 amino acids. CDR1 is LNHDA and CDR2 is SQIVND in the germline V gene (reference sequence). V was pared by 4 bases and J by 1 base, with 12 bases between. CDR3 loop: CASSTSAPRTDTQYF. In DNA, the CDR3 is TGTGCCAGTAGTACTAGTGCTCCGCGCACAGATACGCAGTATTTT.

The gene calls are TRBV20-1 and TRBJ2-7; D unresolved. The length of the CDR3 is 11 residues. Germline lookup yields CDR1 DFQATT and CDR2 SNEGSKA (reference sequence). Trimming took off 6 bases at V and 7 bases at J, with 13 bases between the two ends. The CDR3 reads CSAPGRLEQYF. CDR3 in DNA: TGCAGTGCGCCCGGTCGGCTAGAGCAGTACTTC.

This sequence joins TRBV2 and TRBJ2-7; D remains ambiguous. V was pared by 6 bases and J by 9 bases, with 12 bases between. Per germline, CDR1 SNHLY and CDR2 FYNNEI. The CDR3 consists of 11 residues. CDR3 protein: CASSDDLAQYF. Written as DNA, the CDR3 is TGTGCCAGCAGCGATGACCTTGCGCAGTACTTC.

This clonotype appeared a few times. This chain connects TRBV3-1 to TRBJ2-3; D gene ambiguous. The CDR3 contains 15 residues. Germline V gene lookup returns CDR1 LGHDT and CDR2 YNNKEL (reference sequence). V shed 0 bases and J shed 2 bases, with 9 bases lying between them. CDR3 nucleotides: TGTGCCAGCAGCCAAGATTCTCGGTCCACAGATACGCAGTATTTT. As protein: CASSQDSRSTDTQYF.

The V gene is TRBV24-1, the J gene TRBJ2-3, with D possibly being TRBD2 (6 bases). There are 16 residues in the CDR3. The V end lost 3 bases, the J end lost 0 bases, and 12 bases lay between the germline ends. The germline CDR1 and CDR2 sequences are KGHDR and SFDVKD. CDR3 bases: TGTGCCACCAGTGATAGAGCCGGAGGGAGCACAGATACGCAGTATTTT. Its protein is CATSDRAGGSTDTQYF.

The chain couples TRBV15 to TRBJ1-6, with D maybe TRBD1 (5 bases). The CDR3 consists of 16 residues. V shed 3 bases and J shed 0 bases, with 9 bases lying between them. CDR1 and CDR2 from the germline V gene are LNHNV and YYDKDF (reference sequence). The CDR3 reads CATSSGGSSYNSPLHF. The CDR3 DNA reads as TGTGCCACCAGCAGTGGGGGGAGCTCCTATAATTCACCCCTCCACTTT.

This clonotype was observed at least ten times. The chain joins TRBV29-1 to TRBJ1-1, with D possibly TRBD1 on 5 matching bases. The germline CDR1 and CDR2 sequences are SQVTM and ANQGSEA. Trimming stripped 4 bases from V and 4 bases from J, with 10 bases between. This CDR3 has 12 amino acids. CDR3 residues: CSVGREVTEAFF. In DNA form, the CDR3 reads TGCAGCGTTGGCAGGGAGGTCACTGAAGCTTTCTTT. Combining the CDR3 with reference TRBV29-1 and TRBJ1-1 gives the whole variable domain SAVISQKPSRDICQRGTSLTIQCQVDSQVTMMFWYRQQPGQSLTLIATANQGSEATYESGFVIDKFPISRPNLTFSTLTVSNMSPEDSSIYLCSVGREVTEAFFGQGTRLTVV.

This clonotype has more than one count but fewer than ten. CDR3 bases: TGTGCCATCGCGGGACAGGGGGCAGTGACCGGGGAGCTGTTTTTT. Encoded protein: CAIAGQGAVTGELFF. V usage is TRBV10-3 and J usage is TRBJ2-2; TRBD1 agrees at 12 bases. CDR1 is ENHRY, CDR2 SYGVKD, per germline. Germline trimming cut 8 bases from V and 5 bases from J; bases unmatched to any gene: 6. This CDR3 has 15 amino acids.

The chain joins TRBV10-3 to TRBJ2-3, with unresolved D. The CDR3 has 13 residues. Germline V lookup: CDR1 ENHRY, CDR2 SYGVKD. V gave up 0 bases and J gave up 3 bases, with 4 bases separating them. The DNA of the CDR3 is TGTGCCATCAGTGAGTCTATGACAGATACGCAGTATTTT. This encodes CAISESMTDTQYF.

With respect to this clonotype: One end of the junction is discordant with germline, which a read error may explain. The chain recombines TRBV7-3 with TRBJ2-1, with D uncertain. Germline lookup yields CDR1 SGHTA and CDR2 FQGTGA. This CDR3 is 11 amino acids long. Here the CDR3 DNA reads TGTGCCAGCAGCTTATTAGAGACCCAGCACTTC. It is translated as CASSLLETQHF.

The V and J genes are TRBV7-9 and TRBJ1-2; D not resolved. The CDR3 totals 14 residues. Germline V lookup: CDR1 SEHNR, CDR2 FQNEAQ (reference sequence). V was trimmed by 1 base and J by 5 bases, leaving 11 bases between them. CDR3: CASSLDRELYGYTF. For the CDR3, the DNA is TGTGCCAGCAGCTTAGACAGAGAACTTTATGGCTACACCTTC.

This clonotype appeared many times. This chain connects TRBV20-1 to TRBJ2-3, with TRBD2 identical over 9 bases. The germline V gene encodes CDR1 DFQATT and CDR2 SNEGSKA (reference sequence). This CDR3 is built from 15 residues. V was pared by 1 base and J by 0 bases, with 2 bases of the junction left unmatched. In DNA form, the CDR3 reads TGCAGTGCTAGAGTAGCGGGGGTTAGCACAGATACGCAGTATTTT. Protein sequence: CSARVAGVSTDTQYF.

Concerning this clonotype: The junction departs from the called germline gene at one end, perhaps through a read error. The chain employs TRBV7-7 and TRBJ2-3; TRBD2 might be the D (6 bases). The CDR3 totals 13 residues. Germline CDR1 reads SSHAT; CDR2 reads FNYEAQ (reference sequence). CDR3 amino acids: CASSPLAGDTQYF. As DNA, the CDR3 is TGTGCTAGCAGCCCACTAGCAGGAGATACGCAGTATTTT.

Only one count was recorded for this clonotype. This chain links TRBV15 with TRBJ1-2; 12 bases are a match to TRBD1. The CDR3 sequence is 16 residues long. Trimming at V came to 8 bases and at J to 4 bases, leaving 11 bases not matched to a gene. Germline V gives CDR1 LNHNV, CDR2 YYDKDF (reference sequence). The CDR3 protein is CATFGTGGDLIYGYTF. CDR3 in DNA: TGTGCCACCTTTGGGACAGGGGGCGATCTCATCTATGGCTACACCTTC.

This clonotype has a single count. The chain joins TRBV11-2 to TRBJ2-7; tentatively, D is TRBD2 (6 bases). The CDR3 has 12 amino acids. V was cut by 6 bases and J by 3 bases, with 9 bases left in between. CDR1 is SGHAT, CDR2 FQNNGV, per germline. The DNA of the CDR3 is TGTGCCAGCAGGGGGACTCACTACGAGCAGTACTTC. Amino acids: CASRGTHYEQYF.

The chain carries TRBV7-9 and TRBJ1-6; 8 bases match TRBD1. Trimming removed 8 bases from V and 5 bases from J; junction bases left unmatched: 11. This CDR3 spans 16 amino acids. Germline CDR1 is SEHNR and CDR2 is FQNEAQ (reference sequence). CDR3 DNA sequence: TGTGCCAGCGGAGGACAGGGTCCCATAAATAATTCACCCCTCCACTTT. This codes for CASGGQGPINNSPLHF.

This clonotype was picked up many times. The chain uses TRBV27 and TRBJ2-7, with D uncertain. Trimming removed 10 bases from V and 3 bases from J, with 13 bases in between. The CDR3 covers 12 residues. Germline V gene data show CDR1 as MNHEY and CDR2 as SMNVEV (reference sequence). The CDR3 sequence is CATKASHYEQYF. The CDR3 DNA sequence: TGTGCCACGAAGGCTTCGCACTACGAGCAGTACTTC.

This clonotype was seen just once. The CDR3 sequence is CASSHLNTGELFF. The DNA of the CDR3 is TGTGCCAGCAGCCATCTAAACACCGGGGAGCTGTTTTTT. The chain employs TRBV7-9 and TRBJ2-2; no clear D gene. CDR1 is SEHNR, CDR2 FQNEAQ, per germline (reference sequence). V lost 5 bases and J 2 bases, leaving 6 bases between the germline ends. This CDR3 has 13 residues.

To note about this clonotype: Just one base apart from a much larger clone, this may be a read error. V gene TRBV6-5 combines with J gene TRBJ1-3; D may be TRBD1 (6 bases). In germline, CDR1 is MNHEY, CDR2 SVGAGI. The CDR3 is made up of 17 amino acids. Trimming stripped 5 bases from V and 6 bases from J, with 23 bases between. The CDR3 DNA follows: TGTGCCAGCAGTCGGACGTCCTTAGGACAGACCACAAACACCATATATTTT. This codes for CASSRTSLGQTTNTIYF.

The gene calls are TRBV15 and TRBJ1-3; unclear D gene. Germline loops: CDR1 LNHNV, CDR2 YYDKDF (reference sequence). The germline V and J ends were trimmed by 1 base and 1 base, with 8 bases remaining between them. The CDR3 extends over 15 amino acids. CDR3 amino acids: CATSRGRVSGNTIYF. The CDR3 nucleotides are TGTGCCACCAGCAGAGGAAGAGTTTCTGGAAACACCATATATTTT.

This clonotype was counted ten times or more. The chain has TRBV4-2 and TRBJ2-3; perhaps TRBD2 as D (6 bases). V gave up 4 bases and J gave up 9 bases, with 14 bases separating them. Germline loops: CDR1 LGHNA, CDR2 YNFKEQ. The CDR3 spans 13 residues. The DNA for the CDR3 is TGTGCCAGCAGCCGCGGGACTCCTGAGACGCAGTATTTT. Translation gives CASSRGTPETQYF.

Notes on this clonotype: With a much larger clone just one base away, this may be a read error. The CDR3 sequence is CASDLVLGAFF. The CDR3 coding sequence is TGTGCTAGTGATTTGGTACTCGGGGCTTTCTTT. This sequence joins TRBV12-5 and TRBJ1-1; no clear D gene. CDR1 LGHNT and CDR2 FRNRAP come from the germline V gene. This CDR3 is 11 amino acids long.

CDR3 residues: CASSLSGLAGVSTDTQYF. CDR3 sequence (DNA): TGTGCCAGCAGCTTATCGGGACTAGCGGGGGTTAGCACAGATACGCAGTATTTT. This chain connects TRBV7-3 to TRBJ2-3; 14 bases map to TRBD2. CDR3 length equals 18 residues. Per germline, CDR1 SGHTA and CDR2 FQGTGA. V shed 2 bases, J shed 0 bases, and the junction held 4 bases outside the gene matches.

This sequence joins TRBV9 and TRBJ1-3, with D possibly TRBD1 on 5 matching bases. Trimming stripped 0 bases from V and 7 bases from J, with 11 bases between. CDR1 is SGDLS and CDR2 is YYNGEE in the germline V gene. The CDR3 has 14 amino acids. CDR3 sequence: CASSVGGDGNTIYF. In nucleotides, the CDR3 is TGTGCCAGCAGCGTAGGGGGGGATGGGAACACCATATATTTT. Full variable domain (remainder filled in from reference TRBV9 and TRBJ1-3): DSGVTQTPKHLITATGQRVTLRCSPRSGDLSVYWYQQSLDQGLQFLIQYYNGEERAKGNILERFSAQQFPDLHSELNLSSLELGDSALYFCASSVGGDGNTIYFGEGSWLTVV.

The CDR3 DNA is TGTGCCACCAGCAGAGCCACAGGGTTAGTTCAGCCCCAGCATTTT. This translates into CATSRATGLVQPQHF. This chain uses TRBV15 with TRBJ1-5; the D gene is possibly TRBD1 (6 bases). The CDR3 is made up of 15 amino acids. The germline CDR1 and CDR2 sequences are LNHNV and YYDKDF (reference sequence). V shed 1 base and J shed 6 bases, with 13 bases lying between them.

CDR3 nucleotide sequence: TGTGCCAGCAGTGTATACCGGGACAGGGCCTCACCCCTCCACTTT. Its protein is CASSVYRDRASPLHF. V gene TRBV6-4 combines with J gene TRBJ1-6; 9 bases are a match to TRBD1. CDR1 is MRHNA, CDR2 SNTAGT, per germline. With V trimmed by 4 bases and J by 10 bases, 8 bases remained unmatched. This CDR3 has 15 amino acids.

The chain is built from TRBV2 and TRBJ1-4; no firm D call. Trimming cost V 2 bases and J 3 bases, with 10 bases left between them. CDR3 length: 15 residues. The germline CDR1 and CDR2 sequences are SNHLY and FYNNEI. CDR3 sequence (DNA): TGTGCCAGCAGTGAATCTTCGTCAGCTAATGAAAAACTGTTTTTT. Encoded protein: CASSESSSANEKLFF.

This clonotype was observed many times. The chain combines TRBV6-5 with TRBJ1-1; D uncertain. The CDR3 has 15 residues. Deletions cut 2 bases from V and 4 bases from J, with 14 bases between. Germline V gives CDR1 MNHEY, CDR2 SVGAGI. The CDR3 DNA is TGTGCCAGCAGTTACGTGGGTCTAGGTTTCACTGAAGCTTTCTTT. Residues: CASSYVGLGFTEAFF.